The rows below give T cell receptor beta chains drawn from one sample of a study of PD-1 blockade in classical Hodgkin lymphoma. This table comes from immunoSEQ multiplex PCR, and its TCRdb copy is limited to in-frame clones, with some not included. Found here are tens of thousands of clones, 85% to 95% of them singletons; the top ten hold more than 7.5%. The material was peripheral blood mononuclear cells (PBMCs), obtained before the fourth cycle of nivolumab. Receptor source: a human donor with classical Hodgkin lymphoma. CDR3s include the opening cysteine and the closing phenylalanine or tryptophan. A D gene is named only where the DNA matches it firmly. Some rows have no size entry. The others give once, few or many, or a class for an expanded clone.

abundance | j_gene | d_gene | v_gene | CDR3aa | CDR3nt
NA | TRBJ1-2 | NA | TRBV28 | CASTTGSYGYTF | TGTGCCAGCACCACGGGGTCTTATGGCTACACCTTC
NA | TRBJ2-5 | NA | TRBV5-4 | CASSDPGEVETQYF | TGTGCCAGCAGTGACCCTGGCGAGGTAGAGACCCAGTACTTC
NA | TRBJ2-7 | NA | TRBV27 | CASRNLRGASYEQYF | TGTGCCAGCAGGAACCTTCGGGGCGCTTCCTACGAGCAGTACTTC
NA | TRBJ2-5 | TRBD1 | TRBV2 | CATEDRVQETQYF | TGTGCCACCGAGGACAGGGTCCAAGAGACCCAGTACTTC
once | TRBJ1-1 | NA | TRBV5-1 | CASGSSTLTEAFF | TGCGCCAGCGGATCTTCAACCCTCACTGAAGCTTTCTTT
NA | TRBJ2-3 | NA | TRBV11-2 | CASSRGHSDTQYF | TGTGCCAGCAGCAGGGGTCACAGTGATACGCAGTATTTT
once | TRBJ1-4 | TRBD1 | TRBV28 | CASSATTGGFEKLFF | TGTGCCAGCAGTGCGACGACAGGGGGCTTTGAAAAACTGTTTTTT
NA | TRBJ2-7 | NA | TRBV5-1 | CASSLGDTYEQYF | TGCGCCAGCAGCTTGGGGGACACCTACGAGCAGTACTTC
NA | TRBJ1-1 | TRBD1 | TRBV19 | CASSTDRVAEAFF | TGTGCCAGTAGTACCGACAGGGTCGCTGAAGCTTTCTTT
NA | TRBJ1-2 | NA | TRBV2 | CASRQGRDYGYTF | TGTGCCAGCAGACAGGGCAGGGATTATGGCTACACCTTC
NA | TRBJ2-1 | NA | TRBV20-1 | CRGGGDNEQFF | TGCAGAGGGGGAGGGGACAATGAGCAGTTCTTC
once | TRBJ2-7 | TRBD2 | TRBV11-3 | CASSLGGGSSYEQYF | TGTGCCAGCAGCTTAGGCGGGGGGAGCTCCTACGAGCAGTACTTC
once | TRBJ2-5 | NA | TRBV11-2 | CASSGGIGETQYF | TGTGCCAGCAGCGGGGGGATTGGAGAGACCCAGTACTTC
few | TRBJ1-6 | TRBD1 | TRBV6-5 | CASSRTGDLSPLHF | TGTGCCAGCAGCCGAACAGGGGACCTTTCACCCCTCCACTTT
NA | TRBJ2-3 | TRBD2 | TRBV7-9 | CASSSSLSGSSSTDTQYF | TGTGCCAGCAGCTCAAGCCTTAGCGGGTCGTCTAGCACAGATACGCAGTATTTT
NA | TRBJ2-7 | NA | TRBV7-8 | CASSDDKSSYEQYF | TGTGCCAGCAGCGATGACAAGAGCTCCTACGAGCAGTACTTC
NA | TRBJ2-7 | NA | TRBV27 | CASSLLNAAYEQYF | TGTGCCAGCAGTTTATTGAATGCTGCCTACGAGCAGTACTTC
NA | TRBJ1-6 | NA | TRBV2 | CASQQGSYNSPLHF | TGTGCCAGTCAACAGGGAAGTTATAATTCACCCCTCCACTTT
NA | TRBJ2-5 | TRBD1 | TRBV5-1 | CASRQGVQETQYF | TGCGCCAGCCGGCAGGGGGTGCAAGAGACCCAGTACTTC
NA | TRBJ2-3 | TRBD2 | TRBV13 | CASSRIAGSTDTQYF | TGTGCCAGCAGCCGTATAGCGGGGAGCACAGATACGCAGTATTTT
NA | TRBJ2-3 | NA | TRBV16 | CASSQLDTQYF | TGTGCCAGCAGCCAACTAGATACGCAGTATTTT
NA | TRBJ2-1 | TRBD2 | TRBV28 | CAAGTSGSNEQFF | TGTGCAGCAGGGACTAGCGGGAGTAATGAGCAGTTCTTC
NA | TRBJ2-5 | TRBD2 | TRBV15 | CATSRGGALAGWYQETQYF | TGTGCCACCAGCAGAGGTGGGGCATTAGCGGGATGGTACCAAGAGACCCAGTACTTC
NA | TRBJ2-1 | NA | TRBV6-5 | CASSNRDYYNEQFF | TGTGCCAGCAGTAACAGGGACTATTACAATGAGCAGTTCTTC
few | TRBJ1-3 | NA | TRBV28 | CASSLPNSGNTIYF | TGTGCCAGCTCTCTGCCGAACTCTGGAAACACCATATATTTT
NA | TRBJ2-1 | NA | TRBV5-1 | CASSFDPPDYAGGEQFF | TGCGCCAGCAGCTTTGACCCACCTGACTACGCGGGCGGGGAGCAGTTCTTC
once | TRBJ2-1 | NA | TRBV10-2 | CASSETSNEQFF | TGCGCCAGCAGTGAAACCAGCAATGAGCAGTTCTTC
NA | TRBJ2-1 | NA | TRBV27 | CASSYPRQGKVANYNEQFF | TGTGCCAGCAGTTACCCCCGGCAGGGGAAGGTAGCTAACTACAATGAGCAGTTCTTC
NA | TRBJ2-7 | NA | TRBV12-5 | CASGLVSEISYEQYF | TGTGCTAGTGGTTTGGTAAGTGAAATTTCCTACGAGCAGTACTTC
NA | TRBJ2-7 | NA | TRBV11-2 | CASSYQDSSYEQYF | TGTGCCAGCAGCTACCAAGACAGCTCCTACGAGCAGTACTTC
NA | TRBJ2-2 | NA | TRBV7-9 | CASRGGRELFF | TGTGCCAGCAGAGGTGGCCGGGAGCTGTTTTTT
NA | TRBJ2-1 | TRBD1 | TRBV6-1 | CASSGRQGYNEQFF | TGTGCCAGCAGTGGGAGACAGGGCTACAATGAGCAGTTCTTC
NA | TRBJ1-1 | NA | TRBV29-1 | CSVEAQGGTEAFF | TGCAGCGTTGAAGCGCAGGGAGGCACTGAAGCTTTCTTT
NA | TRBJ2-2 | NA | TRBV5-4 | CASSFWGVETGELFF | TGTGCCAGCAGCTTCTGGGGGGTTGAGACCGGGGAGCTGTTTTTT
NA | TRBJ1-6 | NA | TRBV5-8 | CASSLGRATYNSPLHF | TGTGCCAGCAGCTTGGGTAGGGCGACCTATAATTCACCCCTCCACTTT
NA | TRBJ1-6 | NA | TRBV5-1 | CASSSRVSYNSPLHF | TGCGCCAGCAGCTCCAGGGTCTCCTATAATTCACCCCTCCACTTT
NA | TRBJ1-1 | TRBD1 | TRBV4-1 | CASSRGQGWAEAFF | TGCGCCAGCAGCCGGGGACAGGGGTGGGCTGAAGCTTTCTTT
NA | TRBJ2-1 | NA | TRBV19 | CASSIALREQFF | TGTGCCAGTAGTATCGCTCTTCGTGAGCAGTTCTTC
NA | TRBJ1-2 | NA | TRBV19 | CASRNLAGPGGYTF | TGTGCCAGTAGGAACCTCGCAGGGCCAGGGGGCTACACCTTC
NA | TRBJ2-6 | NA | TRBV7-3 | CASSPDGGGGGANVLTF | TGTGCCAGCAGCCCGGACGGCGGGGGCGGTGGGGCCAACGTCCTGACTTTC
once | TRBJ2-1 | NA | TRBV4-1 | CASSQDPFSNEQFF | TGCGCCAGCAGCCAAGACCCATTCAGTAATGAGCAGTTCTTC
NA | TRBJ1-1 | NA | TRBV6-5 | CASSYKGGTEAFF | TGTGCCAGCAGTTACAAAGGGGGCACTGAAGCTTTCTTT
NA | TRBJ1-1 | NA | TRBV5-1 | CASSLRTGPGTEAFF | TGCGCCAGCAGCTTGAGGACGGGGCCCGGCACTGAAGCTTTCTTT
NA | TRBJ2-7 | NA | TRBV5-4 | CASSQVGLYEQYF | TGTGCCAGCAGCCAGGTTGGACTCTACGAGCAGTACTTC
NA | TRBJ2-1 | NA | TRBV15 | CATRSGRAMGEQFF | TGTGCCACCAGGTCGGGACGAGCAATGGGTGAGCAGTTCTTC
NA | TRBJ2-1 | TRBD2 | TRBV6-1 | CASSALAGGVYNEQFF | TGTGCCAGCAGTGCCCTAGCGGGAGGGGTCTACAATGAGCAGTTCTTC
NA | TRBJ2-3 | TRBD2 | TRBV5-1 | CASSQGHGLAGSTDTQYF | TGCGCCAGCAGCCAGGGACATGGACTAGCGGGAAGCACAGATACGCAGTATTTT
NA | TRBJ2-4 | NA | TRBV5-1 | CASSLGTAENIQYF | TGCGCCAGCAGCTTGGGGACTGCAGAAAACATTCAGTACTTC
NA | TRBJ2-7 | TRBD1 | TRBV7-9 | CASSPRDSNTYEQYF | TGTGCCAGCAGCCCGAGGGACAGCAATACCTACGAGCAGTACTTC
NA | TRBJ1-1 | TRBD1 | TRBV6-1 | CASSVTGGETEAFF | TGTGCCAGCAGTGTAACAGGGGGCGAGACTGAAGCTTTCTTT
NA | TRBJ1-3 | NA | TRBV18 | CASSPAAGVAGNTIYF | TGTGCCAGCTCACCAGCGGCAGGGGTGGCCGGAAACACCATATATTTT
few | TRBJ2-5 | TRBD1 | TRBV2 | CASGTGVETQYF | TGTGCCAGCGGGACAGGGGTGGAGACCCAGTACTTC
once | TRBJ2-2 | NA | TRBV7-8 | CASSLKGTGELFF | TGTGCCAGCAGCTTAAAGGGAACCGGGGAGCTGTTTTTT
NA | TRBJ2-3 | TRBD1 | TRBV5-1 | CASSPGQVGWYF | TGCGCCAGCAGCCCCGGACAGGTGGGCTGGTATTTT
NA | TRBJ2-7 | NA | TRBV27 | CASSLLVGSGVGYEQYF | TGTGCCAGCAGTTTATTGGTAGGCTCTGGGGTCGGCTACGAGCAGTACTTC
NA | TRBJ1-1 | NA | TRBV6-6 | CASSYFQASEAFF | TGTGCCAGCAGTTACTTCCAGGCCTCTGAAGCTTTCTTT
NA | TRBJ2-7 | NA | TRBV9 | CASSVAPTARGSYEQYF | TGTGCCAGCAGCGTAGCCCCCACGGCGAGAGGCTCCTACGAGCAGTACTTC